This T cell receptor (beta chain) stems from a study of cytomegalovirus exposure and HLA in healthy donors. Study conclusions and caveats: Diagnosis of cytomegalovirus status made by the classifier reportedly showed high specificity and sensitivity. Available immune exposure information covered CMV serostatus only.

The CDR3 sequence is 15 residues long. Germline CDR1 SGHRS, CDR2 YFSETQ. The V gene lost 0 bases and the J gene lost 8 bases, with 14 bases spanning the gap. The count of this clone is one. Its antigen remains unidentified. 13 Jbeta primers and 60 Vbeta primers were used for the PCR. Original processing methods: About 12 million of the about 80 million unique TCR beta chains counted in a later analysis were shared. Only in-frame clones appear in the TCRdb table, and some are missing; sequencing was by immunoSEQ multiplex PCR. The D gene and trimming were derived from the DNA, and the V and J assignments and clone size from that table. This sample has fewer than 200,000 clones, with roughly 80% found just once.

This clonotype was obtained from a man aged 50-59 years in good health and CMV-seropositive. V gene TRBV5-1 combines with J gene TRBJ1-4; D unresolved. Source material: PBMCs. CDR3 sequence: CASSLVSGEGEKLFF. The CDR3 DNA sequence: TGCGCCAGCAGCTTGGTGTCCGGGGAGGGCGAAAAACTGTTTTTT.